These 6 T cell receptor beta chains were sequenced from one sample in a study of cytomegalovirus exposure and HLA in healthy donors. The PCR had 60 Vbeta and 13 Jbeta primers. The assay was immunoSEQ multiplex PCR, and TCRdb's table has in-frame clones only and misses some. This sample contains some 150,000 clones. Specimen: PBMCs. The receptors come from a woman between 18 and 29 years old in good health and CMV-seropositive.

The chain joins TRBV7-2 to TRBJ2-1; 8 bases line up with TRBD1. V lost 3 bases to trimming and J lost 9 bases; unmatched junction nucleotides: 10. Per the germline V gene, CDR1 is SGHTA and CDR2 is FQGNSA. The CDR3 has 15 residues. CDR3 sequence reads: CASSFDRGRYGEQFF. The CDR3, as DNA: TGTGCCAGCAGCTTCGACAGGGGCCGATACGGTGAGCAGTTCTTC. The variable domain in full, with the rest retrieved from reference TRBV7-2 and TRBJ2-1, is GAGVSQSPSNKVTEKGKDVELRCDPISGHTALYWYRQSLGQGLEFLIYFQGNSAPDKSGLPSDRFSAERTGGSVSTLTIQRTQQEDSAVYLCASSFDRGRYGEQFFGPGTRLTVL.

The chain has TRBV25-1 and TRBJ1-1, with D unresolved. Trimming left V 1 base short and J 11 bases short, with 11 bases between. This CDR3 is built from 12 residues. Germline V lookup: CDR1 MGHDK, CDR2 SYGVNS. The CDR3 DNA is TGTGCCAGCAGTGAATTGCGGGGAAAGGCTTTCTTT. It is translated as CASSELRGKAFF.

CDR3 region: CASRETGRTDTQYF. The CDR3 DNA reads as TGCGCCAGCAGGGAGACAGGGCGGACAGATACGCAGTATTTT. The chain joins TRBV5-1 to TRBJ2-3; TRBD1 matches 7 bases. V shed 5 bases and J 3 bases; nucleotides not matched to a gene: 6. CDR1 and CDR2 from the germline V gene are SGHRS and YFSETQ. This CDR3 comprises 14 residues.

J is TRBJ2-7 and V is TRBV27; TRBD1 matches at 9 bases. CDR1 and CDR2 (germline): MNHEY, SMNVEV (reference sequence). Trimming cost V 8 bases and J 5 bases; bases outside gene matches: 10. The CDR3 has 14 residues. Written as DNA, the CDR3 is TGTGCCAGCTTCTCCGGGACAGGGTTAGACGAGCAGTACTTC. This gives the protein CASFSGTGLDEQYF.

A remark on this clone: Different DNA sequences within this sample yield the same CDR3. The rearrangement links TRBV2 to TRBJ2-3; TRBD2 matches 9 bases. Germline V gene sequence: CDR1 SNHLY, CDR2 FYNNEI. This CDR3 comprises 16 residues. After removal of 3 bases from V and 0 bases from J, the junction contained 4 bases not matched to a gene. CDR3 region: CASSDKREASTDTQYF. CDR3 DNA: TGTGCCAGCAGTGATAAGCGGGAGGCGAGCACAGATACGCAGTATTTT.

This chain links TRBV4-1 with TRBJ2-1; 12 bases are a match to TRBD2. This CDR3 spans 15 amino acids. J was trimmed by 7 bases and V by 6 bases; bases with no gene match: 7. Germline values: CDR1 MGHRA, CDR2 YSYEKL. CDR3 protein: CASRHRLAGDNEQFF. As DNA, the CDR3 is TGCGCCAGCAGACATCGACTAGCGGGGGATAATGAGCAGTTCTTC.